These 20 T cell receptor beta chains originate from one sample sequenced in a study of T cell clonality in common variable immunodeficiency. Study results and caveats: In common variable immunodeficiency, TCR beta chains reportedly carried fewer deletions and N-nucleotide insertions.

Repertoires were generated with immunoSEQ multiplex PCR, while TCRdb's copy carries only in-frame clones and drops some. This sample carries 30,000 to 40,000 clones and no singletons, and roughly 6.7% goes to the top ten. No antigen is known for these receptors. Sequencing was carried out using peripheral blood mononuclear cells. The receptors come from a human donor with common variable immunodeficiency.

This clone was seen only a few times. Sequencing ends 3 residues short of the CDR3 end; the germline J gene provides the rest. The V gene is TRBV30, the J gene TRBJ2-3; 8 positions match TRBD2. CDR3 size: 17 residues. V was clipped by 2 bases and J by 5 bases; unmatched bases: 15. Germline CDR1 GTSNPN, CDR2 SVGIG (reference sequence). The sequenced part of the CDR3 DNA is TGTGCCTGGAGTCCAACCCGCGGCGGGAGGTCCAGAGATACG. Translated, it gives CAWSPTRGGRSRDT. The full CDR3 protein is CAWSPTRGGRSRDTQYF. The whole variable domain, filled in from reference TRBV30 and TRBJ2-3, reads SQTIHQWPATLVQPVGSPLSLECTVEGTSNPNLYWYRQAAGRGLQLLFYSVGIGQISSEVPQNLSASRPQDRQFILSSKKLLLSDSGFYLCAWSPTRGGRSRDTQYFGPGTRLTVL.

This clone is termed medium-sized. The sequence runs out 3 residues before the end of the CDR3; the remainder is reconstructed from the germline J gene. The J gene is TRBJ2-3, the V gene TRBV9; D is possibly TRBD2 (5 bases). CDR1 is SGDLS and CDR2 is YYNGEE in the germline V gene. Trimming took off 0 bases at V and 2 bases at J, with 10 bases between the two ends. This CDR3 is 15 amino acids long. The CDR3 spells CASSVAIGVTDTQYF. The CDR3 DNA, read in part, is TGTGCCAGCAGCGTAGCTATCGGGGTCACAGATACG.

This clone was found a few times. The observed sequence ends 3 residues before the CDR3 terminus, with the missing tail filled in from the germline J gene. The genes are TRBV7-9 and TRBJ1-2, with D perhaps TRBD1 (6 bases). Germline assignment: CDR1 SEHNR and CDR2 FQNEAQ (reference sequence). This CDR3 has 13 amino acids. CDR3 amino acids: CASSHRGALGYTF. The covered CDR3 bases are TGTGCCAGCAGCCATCGGGGGGCACTGGGC.

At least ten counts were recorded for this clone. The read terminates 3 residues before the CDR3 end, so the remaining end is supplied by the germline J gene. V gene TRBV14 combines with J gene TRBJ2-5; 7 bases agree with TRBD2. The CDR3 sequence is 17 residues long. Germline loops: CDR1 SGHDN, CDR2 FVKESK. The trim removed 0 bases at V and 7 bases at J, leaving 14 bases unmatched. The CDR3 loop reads CASSQDTPGRPGGTQYF. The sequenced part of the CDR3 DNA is TGTGCCAGCAGCCAAGATACCCCGGGACGCCCGGGGGGGACC.

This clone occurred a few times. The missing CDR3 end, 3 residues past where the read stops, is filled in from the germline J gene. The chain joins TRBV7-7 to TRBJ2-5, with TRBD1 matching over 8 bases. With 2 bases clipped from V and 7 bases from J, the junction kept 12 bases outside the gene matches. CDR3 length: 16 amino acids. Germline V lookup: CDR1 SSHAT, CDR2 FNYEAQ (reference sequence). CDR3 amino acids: CASSLFGDRGLGTQYF. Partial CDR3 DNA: TGTGCCAGCAGCTTATTTGGTGACAGGGGCCTAGGGACC.

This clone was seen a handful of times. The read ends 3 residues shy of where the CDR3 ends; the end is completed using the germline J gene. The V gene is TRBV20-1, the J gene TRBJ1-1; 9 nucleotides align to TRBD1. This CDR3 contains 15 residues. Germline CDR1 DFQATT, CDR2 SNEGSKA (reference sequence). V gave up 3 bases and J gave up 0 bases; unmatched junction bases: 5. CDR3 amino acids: CSARRGQGMNTEAFF. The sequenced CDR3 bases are TGCAGTGCTAGGAGGGGACAGGGAATGAACACTGAA.

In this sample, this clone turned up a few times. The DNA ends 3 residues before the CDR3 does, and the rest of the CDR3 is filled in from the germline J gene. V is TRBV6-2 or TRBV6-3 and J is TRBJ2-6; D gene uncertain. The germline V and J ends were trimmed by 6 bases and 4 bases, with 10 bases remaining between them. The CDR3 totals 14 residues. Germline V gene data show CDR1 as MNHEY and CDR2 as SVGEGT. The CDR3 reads CASSRAKGANVLTF. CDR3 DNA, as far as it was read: TGTGCCAGCAGCCGAGCGAAAGGGGCCAACGTC.

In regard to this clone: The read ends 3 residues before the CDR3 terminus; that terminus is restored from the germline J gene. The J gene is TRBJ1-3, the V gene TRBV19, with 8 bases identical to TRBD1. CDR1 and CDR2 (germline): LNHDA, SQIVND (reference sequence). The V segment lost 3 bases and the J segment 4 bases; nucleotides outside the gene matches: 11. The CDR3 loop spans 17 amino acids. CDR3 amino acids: CASSIGAGGRSGNTIYF. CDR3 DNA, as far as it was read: TGTGCCAGTAGTATTGGGGCAGGGGGCCGGTCGGGAAACACC.

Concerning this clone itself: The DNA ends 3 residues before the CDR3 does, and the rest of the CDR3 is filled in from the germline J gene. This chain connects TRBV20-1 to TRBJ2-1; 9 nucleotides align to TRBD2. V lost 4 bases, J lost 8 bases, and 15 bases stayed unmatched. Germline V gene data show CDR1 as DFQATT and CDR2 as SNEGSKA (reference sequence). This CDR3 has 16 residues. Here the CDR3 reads CSATTPRSGRLDEQFF. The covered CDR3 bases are TGCAGTGCTACTACCCCACGGAGCGGGAGGTTGGATGAG.

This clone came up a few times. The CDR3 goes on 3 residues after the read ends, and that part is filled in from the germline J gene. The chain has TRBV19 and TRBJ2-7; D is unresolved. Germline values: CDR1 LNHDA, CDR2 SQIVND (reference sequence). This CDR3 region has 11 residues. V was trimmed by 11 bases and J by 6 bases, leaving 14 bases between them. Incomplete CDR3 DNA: TGTGCCTGGAGTGCCGGCGGCGAG. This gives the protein CAWSAGGE. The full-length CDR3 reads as CAWSAGGEQYF.

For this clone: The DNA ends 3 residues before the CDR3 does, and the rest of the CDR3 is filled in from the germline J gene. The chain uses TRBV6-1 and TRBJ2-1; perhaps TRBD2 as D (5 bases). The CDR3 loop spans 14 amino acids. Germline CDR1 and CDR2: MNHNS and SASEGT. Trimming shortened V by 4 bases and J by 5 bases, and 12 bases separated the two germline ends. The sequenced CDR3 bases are TGTGCCAGCAGTGCCCGGACTCGAAACAATGAG. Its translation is CASSARTRNNE. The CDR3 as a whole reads CASSARTRNNEQFF.

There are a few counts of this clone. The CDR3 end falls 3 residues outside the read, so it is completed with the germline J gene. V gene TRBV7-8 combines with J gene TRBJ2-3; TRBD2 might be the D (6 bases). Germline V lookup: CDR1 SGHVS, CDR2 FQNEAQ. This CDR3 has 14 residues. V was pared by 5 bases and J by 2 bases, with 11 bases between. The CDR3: CASSLGGNTDTQYF. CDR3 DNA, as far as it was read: TGTGCCAGCAGCCTGGGGGGAAACACAGATACG.

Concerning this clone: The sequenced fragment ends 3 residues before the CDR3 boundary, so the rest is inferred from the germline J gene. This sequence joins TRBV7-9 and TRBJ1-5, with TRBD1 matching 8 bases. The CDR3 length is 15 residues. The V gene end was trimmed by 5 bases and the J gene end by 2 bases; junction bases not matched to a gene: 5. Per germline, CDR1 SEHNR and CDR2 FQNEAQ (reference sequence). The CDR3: CASSLDRGGNQPQHF. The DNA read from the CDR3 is TGTGCCAGCAGCCTTGACAGGGGTGGCAATCAGCCC.

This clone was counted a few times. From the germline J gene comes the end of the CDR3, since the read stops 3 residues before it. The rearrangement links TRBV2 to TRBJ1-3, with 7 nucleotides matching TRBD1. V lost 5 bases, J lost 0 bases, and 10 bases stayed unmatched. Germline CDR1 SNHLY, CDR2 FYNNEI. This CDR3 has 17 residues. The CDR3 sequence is CASSFLRTGASGNTIYF. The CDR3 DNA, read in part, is TGTGCCAGCAGTTTCCTAAGGACAGGCGCCTCTGGAAACACC.

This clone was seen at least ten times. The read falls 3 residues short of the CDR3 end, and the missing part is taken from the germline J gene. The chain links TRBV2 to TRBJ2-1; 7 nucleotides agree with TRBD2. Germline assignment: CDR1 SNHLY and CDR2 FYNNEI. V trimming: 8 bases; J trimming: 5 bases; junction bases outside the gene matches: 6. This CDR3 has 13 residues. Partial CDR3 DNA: TGTGCCAGCCGACTAGGGAGGGACAATGAG. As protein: CASRLGRDNE. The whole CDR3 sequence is CASRLGRDNEQFF. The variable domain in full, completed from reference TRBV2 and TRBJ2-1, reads EPEVTQTPSHQVTQMGQEVILRCVPISNHLYFYWYRQILGQKVEFLVSFYNNEISEKSEIFDDQFSVERPDGSNFTLKIRSTKLEDSAMYFCASRLGRDNEQFFGPGTRLTVL.

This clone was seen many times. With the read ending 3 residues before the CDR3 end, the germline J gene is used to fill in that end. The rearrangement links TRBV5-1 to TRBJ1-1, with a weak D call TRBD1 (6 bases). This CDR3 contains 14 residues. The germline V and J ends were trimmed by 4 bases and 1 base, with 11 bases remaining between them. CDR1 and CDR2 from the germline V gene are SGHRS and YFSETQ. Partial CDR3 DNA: TGCGCCAGCAGCGGCTCGACAGGGAACACTGAA. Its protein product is CASSGSTGNTE. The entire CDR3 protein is CASSGSTGNTEAFF. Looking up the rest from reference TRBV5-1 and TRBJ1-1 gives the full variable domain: KAGVTQTPRYLIKTRGQQVTLSCSPISGHRSVSWYQQTPGQGLQFLFEYFSETQRNKGNFPGRFSGRQFSNSRSEMNVSTLELGDSALYLCASSGSTGNTEAFFGQGTRLTVV.

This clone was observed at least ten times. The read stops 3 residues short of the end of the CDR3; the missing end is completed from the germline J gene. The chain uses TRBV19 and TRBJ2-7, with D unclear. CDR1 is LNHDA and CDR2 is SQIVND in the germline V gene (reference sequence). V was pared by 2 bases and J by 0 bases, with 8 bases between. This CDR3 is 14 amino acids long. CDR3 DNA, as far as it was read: TGTGCCAGTAGTATAAGTCTAAGCTCCTACGAG. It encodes CASSISLSSYE. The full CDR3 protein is CASSISLSSYEQYF.

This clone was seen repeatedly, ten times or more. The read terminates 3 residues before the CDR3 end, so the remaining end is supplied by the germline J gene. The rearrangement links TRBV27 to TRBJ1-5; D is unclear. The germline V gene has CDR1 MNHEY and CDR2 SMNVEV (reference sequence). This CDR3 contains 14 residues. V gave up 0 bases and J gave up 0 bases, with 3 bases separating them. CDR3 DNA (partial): TGTGCCAGCAGTTTATCATATAGCAATCAGCCC. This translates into CASSLSYSNQP. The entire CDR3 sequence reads CASSLSYSNQPQHF.

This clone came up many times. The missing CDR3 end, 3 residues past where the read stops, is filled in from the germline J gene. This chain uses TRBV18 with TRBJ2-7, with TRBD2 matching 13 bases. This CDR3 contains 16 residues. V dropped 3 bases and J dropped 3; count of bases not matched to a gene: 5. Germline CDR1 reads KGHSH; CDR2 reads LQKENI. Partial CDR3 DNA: TGTGCCAGCTCACCGGGACTAGCGGGATCTTTCTACGAG. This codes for CASSPGLAGSFYE. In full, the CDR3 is CASSPGLAGSFYEQYF.

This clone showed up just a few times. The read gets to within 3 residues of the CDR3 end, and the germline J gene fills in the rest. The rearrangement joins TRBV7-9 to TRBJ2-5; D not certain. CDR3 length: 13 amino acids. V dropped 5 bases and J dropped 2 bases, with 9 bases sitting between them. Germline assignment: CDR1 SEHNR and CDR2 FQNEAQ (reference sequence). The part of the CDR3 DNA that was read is TGTGCCAGCAGCAACAATCGTCAAGAGACC. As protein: CASSNNRQET. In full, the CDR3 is CASSNNRQETQYF.